This T cell receptor (beta chain) is from a study of T-cell reconstitution after alpha-beta-depleted transplantation in children (dated by TCRdb to 2016 to 2018). For context, the study as a whole: The study quantitatively tracked T-cell immune reconstitution after TCRalphabeta/CD19-depleted allogeneic hematopoietic cell transplantation in children using TCR repertoire profiling.

The protocol used for the library was PCR. Sequencing was carried out with an Illumina HiSeq 2500. TCR libraries were prepared with molecular barcoding, using unique molecular identifiers to normalize TCRbeta repertoire quantification. TCRdb reran the public reads through fastp at Q25 and MiXCR, keeping productive beta chains. Each CDR3 protein gets just one entry, which takes the most common genes and DNA from the rows behind it. The sample profile shows about 610,000 distinct CDR3 sequences; over 9.5% of them were found once. Approximately 4.1% of the sample goes to the ten largest clones. Ends trimmed: V by 3 bases, J by 6 bases; bases unmatched to a gene: 4. The germline V gene (reference sequence) yields DFQATT for CDR1 and SNEGSKA for CDR2. From its cysteine to its phenylalanine, the CDR3 spans 14 amino acids. The DNA shown is the 42-base CDR3, in frame from base 1. On this clonotype: Its cognate antigen has yet to be identified. Base qualities are not at hand, and no much larger clone is one base apart.

The sequenced sample was PBMCs from the stem cell graft donor, obtained from the stem cell graft. This receptor was obtained from a human donor who donated a stem cell graft to a child with acute myeloid leukemia. The sequence joins TRBV20-1 to TRBJ2-2, with 10 bases matching TRBD2. The DNA sequence follows: TGCAGTGCTAGTCCTAGCGGGAGTCCCGGGGAGCTGTTTTTT. It translates as CSASPSGSPGELFF.